This T cell receptor beta chain was recorded in a study of T cell responses to AZD1222 COVID-19 vaccine. Clones were read by immunoSEQ multiplex PCR, and TCRdb kept only the in-frame ones, dropping some. The sample yields 150,000 or so clones, less than 95% seen once. Whether given at about 4 or about 12 weeks, second doses were pooled. With V trimmed by 6 bases and J by 6 bases, 8 bases remained unmatched. This CDR3 comprises 15 residues. Germline V lookup: CDR1 SNHLY, CDR2 FYNNEI. This material consisted of peripheral blood, taken 28 days after the second AZD1222 dose. The chain uses TRBV2 and TRBJ1-5, with TRBD1 matching 10 bases. This sequence originates from an adult who received the AZD1222 COVID-19 vaccine. As DNA, the CDR3 is TGTGCCAGCAGAGGGGACAGGGGAAGGGGTCAGCCCCAGCATTTT. Translation: CASRGDRGRGQPQHF.